These 4 T cell receptor beta chains were sequenced from one sample in a study of blood T cells in healthy people across ages. A second PCR, run for roughly 7 to 11 cycles, used a sample-barcoded 5' primer plus a J-beta primer mix. TCRdb used MiXCR to reprocess the 5' RACE reads, holding one entry per CDR3 protein. Seen here are roughly 700,000 distinct CDR3 sequences, about 30% observed once, and the top ten hold 15%. The sequenced material came from blood. The receptors derive from a woman aged 80 or over in good health.

As concerns this clonotype: One junction end does not reproduce the germline sequence, and a read error may be involved. This chain links TRBV2 with TRBJ2-5, with D possibly matching TRBD1 (6 bases). The germline gives CDR1 SNHLY, CDR2 FYNNEI. This CDR3 spans 16 amino acids. The CDR3, as DNA: TGTGCCTGCAGGGAAGGGCAGACAGGCCACAAGGAGACCCAGTACTTC. Protein: CACREGQTGHKETQYF.

The rearrangement uses TRBV30 and TRBJ2-5; 7 nucleotides align to TRBD1. The J call may be in error: the DNA end matches TRBJ2-7 better. Germline assignment: CDR1 GTSNPN and CDR2 SVGIG (reference sequence). The CDR3 is 17 residues long. Here the CDR3 DNA reads TGTGCCTGGAGTATACCCCGGGCAGGGGGTTCATTAGGCGAGCAGTACTTC. Translated: CAWSIPRAGGSLGEQYF.

This clonotype was picked up many times. The junction shows a germline mismatch at one end, possibly a read error. The chain is built from TRBV7-7 and TRBJ2-3; 11 bases are shared with TRBD1. The length of the CDR3 is 16 residues. The germline gives CDR1 SSHAT, CDR2 FNYEAQ (reference sequence). The CDR3 region is CASSPGTGGSTDTQYF. The CDR3 DNA sequence: TGTGCTAGCAGCCCCGGGACAGGGGGAAGCACAGATACGCAGTATTTT.

Notes on this clonotype: A read error may account for a junction end that differs from germline. The chain is built from TRBV4-1 and TRBJ2-1; 8 nucleotides align to TRBD1. Germline V gene lookup returns CDR1 MGHRA and CDR2 YSYEKL. The CDR3 length is 14 residues. CDR3 protein: CASSQEDRVYEQFF. The CDR3 nucleotides are TGCGCCAGCAGCCAAGAGGACAGGGTCTATGAACAGTTCTTC.